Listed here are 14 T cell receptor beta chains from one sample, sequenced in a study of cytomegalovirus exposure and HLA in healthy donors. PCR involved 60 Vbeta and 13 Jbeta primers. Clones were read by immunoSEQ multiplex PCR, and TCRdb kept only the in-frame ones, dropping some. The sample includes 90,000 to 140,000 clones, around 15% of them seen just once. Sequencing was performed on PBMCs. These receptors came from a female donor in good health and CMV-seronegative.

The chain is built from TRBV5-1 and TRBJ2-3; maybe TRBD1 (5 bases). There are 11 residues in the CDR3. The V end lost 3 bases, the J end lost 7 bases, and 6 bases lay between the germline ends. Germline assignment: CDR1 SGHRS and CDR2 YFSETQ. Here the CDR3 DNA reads TGCGCCAGCAGCTGGGGCAATACGCAGTATTTT. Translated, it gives CASSWGNTQYF. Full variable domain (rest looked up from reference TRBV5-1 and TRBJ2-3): KAGVTQTPRYLIKTRGQQVTLSCSPISGHRSVSWYQQTPGQGLQFLFEYFSETQRNKGNFPGRFSGRQFSNSRSEMNVSTLELGDSALYLCASSWGNTQYFGPGTRLTVL.

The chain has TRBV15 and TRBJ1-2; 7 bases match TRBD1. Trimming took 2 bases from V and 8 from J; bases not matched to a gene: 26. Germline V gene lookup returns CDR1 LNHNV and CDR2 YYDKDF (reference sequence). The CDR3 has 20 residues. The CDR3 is CATSRTHLTSPGTESWGYTF. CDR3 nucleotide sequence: TGTGCCACCAGCAGAACCCATCTGACCTCCCCGGGGACAGAATCTTGGGGCTACACCTTC.

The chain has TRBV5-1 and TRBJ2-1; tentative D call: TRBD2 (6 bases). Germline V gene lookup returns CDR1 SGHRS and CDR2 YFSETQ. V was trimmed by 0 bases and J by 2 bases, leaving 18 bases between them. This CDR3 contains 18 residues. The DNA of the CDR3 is TGCGCCAGCAGCTTGGTAAGTAGCGGCACAGGCCCCTACAATGAGCAGTTCTTC. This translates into CASSLVSSGTGPYNEQFF.

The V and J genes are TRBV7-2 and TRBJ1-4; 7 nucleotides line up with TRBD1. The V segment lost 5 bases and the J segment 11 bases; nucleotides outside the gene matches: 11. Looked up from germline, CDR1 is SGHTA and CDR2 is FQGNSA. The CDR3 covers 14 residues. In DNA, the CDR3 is TGTGCCAGCAGCCCAGGGACAGCGAGAGGGAAACTGTTTTTT. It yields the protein CASSPGTARGKLFF.

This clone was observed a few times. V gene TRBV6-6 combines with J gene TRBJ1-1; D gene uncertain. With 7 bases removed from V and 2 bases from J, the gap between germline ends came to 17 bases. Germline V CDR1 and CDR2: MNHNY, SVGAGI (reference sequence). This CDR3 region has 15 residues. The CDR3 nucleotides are TGTGCCAGCACTCCCCCCCGGACTCAAAACACTGAAGCTTTCTTT. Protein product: CASTPPRTQNTEAFF.

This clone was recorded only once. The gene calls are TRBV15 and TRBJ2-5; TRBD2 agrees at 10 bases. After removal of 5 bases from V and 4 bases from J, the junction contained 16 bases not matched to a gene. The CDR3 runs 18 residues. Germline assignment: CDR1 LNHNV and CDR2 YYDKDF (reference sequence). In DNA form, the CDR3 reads TGTGCCACCAGCGGGGCTAGCGGGAGTTTCAGGCGCCGAGAGACCCAGTACTTC. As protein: CATSGASGSFRRRETQYF.

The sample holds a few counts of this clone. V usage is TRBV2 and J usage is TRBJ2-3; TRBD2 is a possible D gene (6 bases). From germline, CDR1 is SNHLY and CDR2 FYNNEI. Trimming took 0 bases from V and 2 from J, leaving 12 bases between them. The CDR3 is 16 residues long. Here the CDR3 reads CASSEAKRALTDTQYF. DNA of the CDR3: TGTGCCAGCAGTGAAGCAAAGCGGGCCCTCACAGATACGCAGTATTTT.

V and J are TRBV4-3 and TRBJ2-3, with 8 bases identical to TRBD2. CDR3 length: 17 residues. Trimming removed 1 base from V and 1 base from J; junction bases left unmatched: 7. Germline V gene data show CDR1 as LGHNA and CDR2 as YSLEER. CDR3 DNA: TGCGCCAGCAGCCAAGGAACACTAGCGGCCGGCACAGATACGCAGTATTTT. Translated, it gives CASSQGTLAAGTDTQYF.

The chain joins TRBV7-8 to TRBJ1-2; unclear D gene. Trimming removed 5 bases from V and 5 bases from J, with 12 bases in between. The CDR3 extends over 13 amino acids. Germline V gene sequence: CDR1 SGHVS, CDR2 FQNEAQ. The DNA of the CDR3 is TGTGCCAGCAGCCAATATGCGATATATGGCTACACCTTC. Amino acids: CASSQYAIYGYTF.

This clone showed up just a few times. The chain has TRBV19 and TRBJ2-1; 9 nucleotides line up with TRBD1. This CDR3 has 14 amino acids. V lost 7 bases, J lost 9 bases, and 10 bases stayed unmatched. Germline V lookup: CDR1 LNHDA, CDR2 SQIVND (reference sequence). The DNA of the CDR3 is TGTGCCAGTAACGCTGACAGGGGGACGGGTGAGCAGTTCTTC. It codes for CASNADRGTGEQFF.

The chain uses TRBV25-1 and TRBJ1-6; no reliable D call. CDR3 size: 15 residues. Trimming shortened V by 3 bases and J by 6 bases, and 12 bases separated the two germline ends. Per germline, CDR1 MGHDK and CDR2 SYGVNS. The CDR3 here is CASSDSRFGNSPLHF. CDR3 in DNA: TGTGCCAGCAGTGACTCACGGTTCGGTAATTCACCCCTCCACTTT.

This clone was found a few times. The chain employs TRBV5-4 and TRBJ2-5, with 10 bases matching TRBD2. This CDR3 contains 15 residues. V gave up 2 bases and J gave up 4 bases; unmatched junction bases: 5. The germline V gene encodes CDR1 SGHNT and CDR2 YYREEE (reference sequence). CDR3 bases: TGTGCCAGCAGCTTCCCAGCGGGGGGGCCAGAGACCCAGTACTTC. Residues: CASSFPAGGPETQYF.

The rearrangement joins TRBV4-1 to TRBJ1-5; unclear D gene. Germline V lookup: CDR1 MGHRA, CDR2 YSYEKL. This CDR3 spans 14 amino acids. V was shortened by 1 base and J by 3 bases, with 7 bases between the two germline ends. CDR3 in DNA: TGCGCCAGCAGCCAAGTCGCCTACAATCAGCCCCAGCATTTT. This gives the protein CASSQVAYNQPQHF.

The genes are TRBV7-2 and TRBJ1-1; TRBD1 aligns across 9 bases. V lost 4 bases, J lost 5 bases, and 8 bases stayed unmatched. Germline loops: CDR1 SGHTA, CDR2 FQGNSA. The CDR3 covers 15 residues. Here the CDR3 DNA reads TGTGCCAGCAGCTCCCCGGACAGGGGCAAGACTGAAGCTTTCTTT. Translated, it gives CASSSPDRGKTEAFF.